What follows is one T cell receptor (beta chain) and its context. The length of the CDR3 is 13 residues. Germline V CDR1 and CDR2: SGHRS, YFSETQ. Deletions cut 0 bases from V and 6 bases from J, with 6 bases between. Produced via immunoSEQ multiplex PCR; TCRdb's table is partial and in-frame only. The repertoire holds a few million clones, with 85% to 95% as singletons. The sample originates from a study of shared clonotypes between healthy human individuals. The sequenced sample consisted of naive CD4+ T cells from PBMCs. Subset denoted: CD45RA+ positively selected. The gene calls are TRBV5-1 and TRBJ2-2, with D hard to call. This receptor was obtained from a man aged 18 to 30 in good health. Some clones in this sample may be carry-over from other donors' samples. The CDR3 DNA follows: TGCGCCAGCAGCTTGGAAGCGTCCGGGGAGCTGTTTTTT. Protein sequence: CASSLEASGELFF.